This TCR beta chain was found in a study of blood T cells in healthy people across ages. Study-level results: Among long-lived donors, naive CD4+ cells were more numerous and diversity higher than in aged donors. When one million T cells were used, diversity estimates were thought to be underestimates.

With a J-beta primer mix and a sample-barcoded 5' primer, a second PCR ran roughly 6 to 12 cycles. A 12-random-nucleotide template-switch adaptor tagged each cDNA molecule. TCRdb itself ran the 5' RACE reads through MiXCR, one entry per CDR3 protein. The table has hundreds of thousands of distinct CDR3 sequences, about 20% seen once. As concerns this clonotype: No antigen is known for it.

Germline V CDR1 and CDR2: MNHEY, SVGEGT. V was clipped by 2 bases and J by 6 bases, with 10 bases between them. CDR3 length equals 14 residues. This receptor was identified in a man in his 70s in good health. The chain carries TRBV6-2 or TRBV6-3 and TRBJ2-2; TRBD2 might be the D (6 bases). What was sequenced was blood. CDR3 sequence: CASSYRRESGELFF. In DNA, the CDR3 is TGTGCCAGCAGTTACCGGAGGGAATCCGGGGAGCTGTTTTTT.